A selection of T cell receptor beta chains follows, all from one sample in a study of T cell changes during pregnancy in multiple sclerosis. Clones were sequenced by immunoSEQ multiplex PCR, and TCRdb holds only the in-frame ones, with some missing. The sample yields fewer than 65,000 clones, 90% to 95% seen once. This material consisted of peripheral blood, taken in the second trimester of pregnancy. These receptors were obtained from a female donor with multiple sclerosis, enrolled in a pregnancy study. Each CDR3 is given with its conserved first and last residue. Each record gives: clone size, J gene, V gene, D gene, CDR3 protein. A D gene is named only where the DNA matches it firmly. Size is omitted from some rows. Given values are once, few, many or a class for expanded clones.

>-|TRBJ2-7|TRBV14|TRBD2
CASSQDREGSYEQYF
>-|TRBJ1-1|TRBV11-2|-
CASSLDQDLNTEAFF
>-|TRBJ1-2|TRBV29-1|-
CSVEESRAYGYTF
>-|TRBJ1-1|TRBV7-9|-
CASSSSGGTEAFF
>few|TRBJ2-1|TRBV28|-
CASSELSSPYNEQFF
>-|TRBJ2-2|TRBV6-5|-
CASSYSVAAGELFF
>-|TRBJ2-5|TRBV4-1|-
CASSPRGQQETQYF
>-|TRBJ2-5|TRBV18|-
CASSPKTGETQYF
>-|TRBJ1-3|TRBV4-2|-
CASSQVSSSSGNTIYF
>-|TRBJ1-2|TRBV6-6|-
CASSYGRESRGGYTF
>-|TRBJ2-7|TRBV4-2|-
CASSQDLSSYEQYF
>-|TRBJ2-7|TRBV19|TRBD1
CASRTQGDISYEQYF
>-|TRBJ2-7|TRBV6-6|TRBD1
CASSLTGGARSYEQYF
>-|TRBJ2-3|TRBV9|-
CASGRRASTDTQYF
>-|TRBJ2-7|TRBV11-3|-
CASSFEQGTYEQYF
>few|TRBJ1-3|TRBV7-9|-
CASSLGYSGNTIYF
>-|TRBJ2-2|TRBV7-9|TRBD2
CASSFSGSQTEELFF
>-|TRBJ2-7|TRBV6-5|TRBD2
CASSYSSSGAYEQYF
>-|TRBJ2-7|TRBV4-1|TRBD2
CASSQEGSGSVSYEQYF
>-|TRBJ2-6|TRBV19|-
CASCSLSGANVLTF
>once|TRBJ2-2|TRBV11-3|TRBD1
CASSINRGTGELFF
>-|TRBJ2-3|TRBV30|-
CAWSVLNTDTQYF
>-|TRBJ2-5|TRBV9|TRBD2
CASSRTSGAWETQYF
>-|TRBJ1-2|TRBV6-5|TRBD1
CASSRTGNGYTF
>once|TRBJ2-1|TRBV4-2|TRBD1
CASSQVRDRVTDEQFF
>-|TRBJ1-4|TRBV5-6|-
CASSFWGRNEKLFF
>-|TRBJ2-4|TRBV2|-
CASSEARAKNIQYF